A single sample is the source of the 18 T cell receptor beta chains below, sequenced in a study of T cell clones after liver transplantation. The repertoire was sequenced with immunoSEQ multiplex PCR; TCRdb's copy has only in-frame clones and lacks some. The sample contains about 76,000 clones, 70% to 90% of which appear only once. The material was CD4+ T cells from blood, obtained at the 22-month timepoint. The receptors stem from a human patient who received a liver transplant. The graft donor may account for some of the T cells.

This chain uses TRBV5-1 with TRBJ1-5, with D maybe TRBD1 (5 bases). Looked up from germline, CDR1 is SGHRS and CDR2 is YFSETQ. The CDR3 is made up of 13 amino acids. The V and J ends lost 0 bases and 7 bases respectively, with 8 bases between them. The CDR3 sequence is CASSLGGGQPQHF. The CDR3 DNA follows: TGCGCCAGCAGCTTGGGCGGGGGGCAGCCCCAGCATTTT.

The V gene is TRBV28, the J gene TRBJ2-4; 9 bases line up with TRBD1. CDR1 and CDR2 from the germline V gene are MDHEN and SYDVKM. This CDR3 has 15 amino acids. Unmatched junction bases numbered 6, after V lost 4 bases and J lost 5 bases. The CDR3 sequence: CASSSGQGDQNIQYF. CDR3 bases: TGTGCCAGCAGTTCGGGACAGGGAGATCAAAACATTCAGTACTTC.

This chain connects TRBV12-5 to TRBJ2-2; 8 nucleotides line up with TRBD1. The CDR3 spans 15 residues. Looked up from germline, CDR1 is LGHNT and CDR2 is FRNRAP. V lost 4 bases to trimming and J lost 4 bases; unmatched junction nucleotides: 5. The CDR3 DNA follows: TGTGCTAGTGGTTCTCAGGGGGCTGGCACCGGGGAGCTGTTTTTT. Its translation: CASGSQGAGTGELFF. Full variable domain (missing parts from reference TRBV12-5 and TRBJ2-2): DARVTQTPRHKVTEMGQEVTMRCQPILGHNTVFWYRQTMMQGLELLAYFRNRAPLDDSGMPKDRFSAEMPDATLATLKIQPSEPRDSAVYFCASGSQGAGTGELFFGEGSRLTVL.

The chain has TRBV7-9 and TRBJ1-2; no reliable D call. V dropped 5 bases and J dropped 5 bases, with 6 bases sitting between them. The CDR3 totals 11 residues. CDR1 SEHNR and CDR2 FQNEAQ come from the germline V gene (reference sequence). The chain's CDR3 is CASSGPYGYTF. In DNA, the CDR3 is TGTGCCAGCAGCGGTCCATATGGCTACACCTTC.

V is TRBV5-1 and J is TRBJ1-1; TRBD1 matches at 7 bases. After removal of 0 bases from V and 2 bases from J, the junction contained 7 bases not matched to a gene. The CDR3 contains 16 residues. Germline V lookup: CDR1 SGHRS, CDR2 YFSETQ. The CDR3 coding sequence is TGCGCCAGCAGCTTGGTACCCGGGACAGAAAACACTGAAGCTTTCTTT. This gives the protein CASSLVPGTENTEAFF. Full variable domain (remainder filled in from reference TRBV5-1 and TRBJ1-1): KAGVTQTPRYLIKTRGQQVTLSCSPISGHRSVSWYQQTPGQGLQFLFEYFSETQRNKGNFPGRFSGRQFSNSRSEMNVSTLELGDSALYLCASSLVPGTENTEAFFGQGTRLTVV.

V is TRBV19 and J is TRBJ2-2; 10 nucleotides align to TRBD1. The CDR3 spans 14 residues. CDR1 LNHDA and CDR2 SQIVND come from the germline V gene (reference sequence). J gave up 6 bases and V 8 bases, and 6 bases lay outside the gene matches. The CDR3 reads CASSGQGRSGELFF. The CDR3 DNA is TGTGCCAGTTCGGGACAGGGGAGATCCGGGGAGCTGTTTTTT. Full variable domain (remainder filled in from reference TRBV19 and TRBJ2-2): DGGITQSPKYLFRKEGQNVTLSCEQNLNHDAMYWYRQDPGQGLRLIYYSQIVNDFQKGDIAEGYSVSREKKESFPLTVTSAQKNPTAFYLCASSGQGRSGELFFGEGSRLTVL.

This clone was picked up a small number of times. The rearrangement uses TRBV4-3 and TRBJ2-1; 10 nucleotides line up with TRBD1. Germline loops: CDR1 LGHNA, CDR2 YSLEER. Germline trimming cut 0 bases from V and 7 bases from J; bases unmatched to any gene: 12. The CDR3 totals 18 residues. The CDR3 region is CASSQEGLGTGVGNEQFF. CDR3 DNA sequence: TGCGCCAGCAGCCAAGAGGGCCTCGGGACAGGGGTGGGGAATGAGCAGTTCTTC.

The CDR3 sequence is CASTGGGTKYNEQFF. As DNA, the CDR3 is TGTGCCAGCACCGGGGGGGGGACTAAGTACAATGAGCAGTTCTTC. This chain links TRBV28 with TRBJ2-1; 8 positions agree with TRBD2. The CDR3 runs to 15 residues. With V trimmed by 7 bases and J by 4 bases, 9 bases remained unmatched. Per the germline V gene, CDR1 is MDHEN and CDR2 is SYDVKM. Full variable domain (rest looked up from reference TRBV28 and TRBJ2-1): DVKVTQSSRYLVKRTGEKVFLECVQDMDHENMFWYRQDPGLGLRLIYFSYDVKMKEKGDIPEGYSVSREKKERFSLILESASTNQTSMYLCASTGGGTKYNEQFFGPGTRLTVL.

V gene TRBV14 combines with J gene TRBJ2-2; D tentatively fits TRBD1 or TRBD2 (5 bases each). The CDR3 is 17 amino acids. V was cut by 1 base and J by 7 bases, with 19 bases left in between. Germline CDR1 SGHDN, CDR2 FVKESK. The CDR3 here is CASSQVSGTVLRGELFF. The DNA of the CDR3 is TGTGCCAGCAGCCAAGTGTCCGGGACCGTCCTTCGCGGGGAGCTGTTTTTT. Full variable domain (missing parts from reference TRBV14 and TRBJ2-2): EAGVTQFPSHSVIEKGQTVTLRCDPISGHDNLYWYRRVMGKEIKFLLHFVKESKQDESGMPNNRFLAERTGGTYSTLKVQPAELEDSGVYFCASSQVSGTVLRGELFFGEGSRLTVL.

The V call is TRBV12-5, the J call TRBJ2-2; 9 bases align to TRBD2. J gave up 9 bases and V 6 bases, and 11 bases lay outside the gene matches. Germline CDR1 and CDR2: LGHNT and FRNRAP. This CDR3 has 15 residues. The CDR3 spells CASGGEGTSSRELFF. DNA for the CDR3: TGTGCTAGTGGGGGGGAGGGGACTAGCTCCCGGGAGCTGTTTTTT.

This chain uses TRBV29-1 with TRBJ2-7; the match to TRBD1 covers 9 bases. Germline CDR1 SQVTM, CDR2 ANQGSEA. With 7 bases clipped from V and 6 bases from J, the junction kept 13 bases outside the gene matches. There are 14 residues in the CDR3. CDR3 coding DNA: TGCAGCGCTATCTCCCGGGACAGGGATCGCGAGCAGTACTTC. Translated: CSAISRDRDREQYF.

The V call is TRBV4-2, the J call TRBJ2-4; D assignment may be TRBD1 or TRBD2 (5 bases each). Trimming removed 0 bases at V and 9 bases at J, with 15 bases between. Germline lookup yields CDR1 LGHNA and CDR2 YNFKEQ. CDR3 size: 15 residues. The chain's CDR3 is CASSQEDGAGVIQYF. The CDR3 DNA reads TGTGCCAGCAGCCAAGAGGACGGGGCTGGCGTCATTCAGTACTTC.

The V and J genes are TRBV28 and TRBJ2-3; 12 positions match TRBD2. Per the germline V gene, CDR1 is MDHEN and CDR2 is SYDVKM. J was trimmed by 9 bases and V by 4 bases; bases with no gene match: 11. The CDR3 totals 16 residues. The CDR3 DNA sequence: TGTGCCAGCAGTTCCACTAGCGGGGGGTTCAGTGGGACGCAGTATTTT. Its protein product is CASSSTSGGFSGTQYF.

Only one count was recorded for this clone. V is TRBV7-9 and J is TRBJ1-1, with D tentatively TRBD1 (6 bases). Germline-derived CDR1 and CDR2 are SEHNR and FQNEAQ (reference sequence). CDR3 length: 12 residues. The germline V and J ends were trimmed by 5 bases and 12 bases, with 16 bases remaining between them. Here the CDR3 DNA reads TGTGCCAGCAGCCTAGGCGTGCAGGGGTCTTTCTTT. Its translation: CASSLGVQGSFF.

The chain has TRBV21-1 and TRBJ1-2; the table's D call TRBD1 went unverified against the DNA. TRBV21-1 is recorded as a pseudogene. The CDR3 totals 18 residues. The CDR3 DNA follows: TGTGCCAGCAGCAAAAGAGGGGACAGGGACCGGCGAGTTGATGGCTACACCTTC. It codes for CASSKRGDRDRRVDGYTF.

The V call is TRBV29-1, the J call TRBJ1-4; 9 positions agree with TRBD1. Per germline, CDR1 SQVTM and CDR2 ANQGSEA. The CDR3 has 14 residues. V was pared by 6 bases and J by 7 bases, with 9 bases of the junction left unmatched. The CDR3 region is CSVRPGQGGEKLFF. In nucleotides, the CDR3 is TGCAGCGTGAGACCGGGACAGGGCGGTGAAAAACTGTTTTTT.

The rearrangement links TRBV28 to TRBJ1-5; D remains ambiguous. The V end was cut by 6 bases, the J end by 5 bases, with 8 bases between. From germline, CDR1 is MDHEN and CDR2 SYDVKM. This CDR3 comprises 12 residues. CDR3 sequence reads: CASSTTHQPQHF. For the CDR3, the DNA is TGTGCCAGCAGCACCACTCATCAGCCCCAGCATTTT.

CDR3 protein: CASSDPRGRNEKLFF. The CDR3 nucleotides read TGTGCCAGCAGCGACCCCCGGGGACGTAATGAAAAACTGTTTTTT. The chain combines TRBV6-6 with TRBJ1-4, with D maybe TRBD1 (5 bases). V was trimmed by 6 bases and J by 4 bases, leaving 15 bases between them. The germline V gene has CDR1 MNHNY and CDR2 SVGAGI (reference sequence). The CDR3 is 15 amino acids.